This T cell receptor beta chain derives from a study of control samples from healthy donors and cancer patients. As to this clone: In the same sample, other DNA sequences code for this CDR3.

Germline CDR1 is SNHLY and CDR2 is FYNNEI. The CDR3 length is 12 residues. The germline V and J ends were trimmed by 6 bases and 4 bases, with 9 bases remaining between them. Method: immunoSEQ multiplex PCR; TCRdb's copy keeps in-frame clones and lacks some. The data show about 160,000 clones, around 94% seen once. Sequenced input: PBMCs. This sequence was found in a man aged 55 to 69 with colorectal cancer. The chain has TRBV2 and TRBJ1-2; a possible D gene is TRBD1 (5 bases). CDR3 sequence: CASRGGGYGYTF. CDR3 nucleotide sequence: TGTGCCAGCAGGGGTGGGGGCTATGGCTACACCTTC.